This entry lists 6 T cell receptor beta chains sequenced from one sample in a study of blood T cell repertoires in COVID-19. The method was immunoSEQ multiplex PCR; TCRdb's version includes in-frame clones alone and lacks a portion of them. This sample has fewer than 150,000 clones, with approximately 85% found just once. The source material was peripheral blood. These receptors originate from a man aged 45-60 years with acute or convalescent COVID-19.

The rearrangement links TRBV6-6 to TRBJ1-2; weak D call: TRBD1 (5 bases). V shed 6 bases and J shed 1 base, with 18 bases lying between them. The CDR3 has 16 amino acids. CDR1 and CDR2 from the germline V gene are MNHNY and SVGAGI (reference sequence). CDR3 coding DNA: TGTGCCAGCAGGACCGCAGGGAGGGTAAATAACTATGGCTACACCTTC. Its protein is CASRTAGRVNNYGYTF.

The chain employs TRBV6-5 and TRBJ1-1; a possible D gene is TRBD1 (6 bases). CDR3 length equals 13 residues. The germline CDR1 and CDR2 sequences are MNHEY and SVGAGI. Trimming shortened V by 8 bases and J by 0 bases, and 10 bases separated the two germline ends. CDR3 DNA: TGTGCCAGCGGACAGTTAATGAACACTGAAGCTTTCTTT. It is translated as CASGQLMNTEAFF.

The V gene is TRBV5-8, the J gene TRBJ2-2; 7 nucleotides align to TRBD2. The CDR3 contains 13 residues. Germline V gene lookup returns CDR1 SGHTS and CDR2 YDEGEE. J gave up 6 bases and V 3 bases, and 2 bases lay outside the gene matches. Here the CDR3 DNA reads TGTGCCAGCAGCTGGGGGAGGGCCGGGGAGCTGTTTTTT. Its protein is CASSWGRAGELFF. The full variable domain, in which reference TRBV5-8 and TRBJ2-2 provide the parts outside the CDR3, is EAGVTQSPTHLIKTRGQQATLRCSPISGHTSVYWYQQALGLGLQFLLWYDEGEERNRGNFPPRFSGRQFPNYSSELNVNALELEDSALYLCASSWGRAGELFFGEGSRLTVL.

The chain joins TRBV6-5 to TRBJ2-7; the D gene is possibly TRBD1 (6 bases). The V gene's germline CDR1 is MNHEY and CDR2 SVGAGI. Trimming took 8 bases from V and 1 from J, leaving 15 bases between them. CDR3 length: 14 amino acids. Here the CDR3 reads CASLQGQLSYEQYF. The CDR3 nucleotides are TGTGCCAGCCTACAAGGACAGTTATCCTACGAGCAGTACTTC.

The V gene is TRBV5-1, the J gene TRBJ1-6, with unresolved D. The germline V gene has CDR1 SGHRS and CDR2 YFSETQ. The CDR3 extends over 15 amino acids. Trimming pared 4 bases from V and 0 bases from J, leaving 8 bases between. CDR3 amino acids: CASSLTSSYNSPLHF. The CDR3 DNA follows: TGCGCCAGCAGCCTGACAAGCTCCTATAATTCACCCCTCCACTTT. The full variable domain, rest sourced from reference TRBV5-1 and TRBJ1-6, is KAGVTQTPRYLIKTRGQQVTLSCSPISGHRSVSWYQQTPGQGLQFLFEYFSETQRNKGNFPGRFSGRQFSNSRSEMNVSTLELGDSALYLCASSLTSSYNSPLHFGNGTRLTVT.

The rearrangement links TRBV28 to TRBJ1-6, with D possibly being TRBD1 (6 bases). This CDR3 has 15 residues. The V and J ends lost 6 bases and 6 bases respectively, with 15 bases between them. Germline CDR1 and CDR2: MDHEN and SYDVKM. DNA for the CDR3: TGTGCCAGCAGCGTACAGGGCCCGGTTAATTCACCCCTCCACTTT. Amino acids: CASSVQGPVNSPLHF.